This TCR beta chain is drawn from a study of CD8+CD57+ T cells in acquired aplastic anemia. Study background: DNA from sorted CD4+ and CD8+ cells averaged approximately 3.2 ug. Some 11 million reads, on average, were obtained for CD4+ cells from healthy donors.

On this clonotype itself: Its antigen is not known.

The template used for profiling TCR beta VDJ and CDR3 was genomic DNA. TCRdb called the reads again in MiXCR, with one record for every CDR3 protein. The sample yields about 68,000 distinct CDR3 sequences, approximately 54% seen once. Trimming removed 3 bases at V and 6 bases at J, with 14 bases between. Germline loops: CDR1 WNHNN, CDR2 SYGVQD (reference sequence). CDR3 length: 14 amino acids. Notes on the study in general: Shared by patients and controls, 25 to 35 CD8+ CDR3s were abundant in patients. Patients and healthy controls showed no significant CD8+ Simpson's diversity difference.

V usage is TRBV10-1 and J usage is TRBJ1-2; tentatively, D is TRBD1 (6 bases). What was sequenced was sorted CD4+, CD8+, or CD8+CD57+ T cells (not recorded which) from PBMCs. The source is a human donor in good health, serving as a control. CDR3 sequence (DNA): TGCGCCAGCAGTGAAAACAGGGAGGGGAATGGCTACACCTTC. This encodes CASSENREGNGYTF.